A selection of T cell receptor beta chains follows, all from one sample in a study. TCRdb used MiXCR to reprocess the 5' RACE reads, holding one entry per CDR3 protein. The sample lists about 110 distinct CDR3 sequences, roughly 18% occurring once. The sample consisted of effector memory T cells from blood PBMCs. Source of these receptors: a male donor with HIV. Each CDR3 is given with its conserved first and last residue. Each record gives: clone size, D gene, J gene, V gene, CDR3 DNA, CDR3 protein. A D gene is named only where the DNA matches it firmly. Clone size appears in some rows only: once, few, many, or a class for an expanded clone.

few,NA,TRBJ1-1,TRBV10-3,TGTGCCATCCGTCGGGGGACCACTGAAGCTTTCTTT,CAIRRGTTEAFF
NA,TRBD1,TRBJ1-4,TRBV7-2,TGTGCCAGCAGCCCTTTGGGCGGACAGGGTGGCGAAAAACTGTTTTTT,CASSPLGGQGGEKLFF
NA,NA,TRBJ2-7,TRBV3-1,TGTGCCAGCAGCCAAGAAGGGGCGGGAATTTTCCACGAGCAGTACTTC,CASSQEGAGIFHEQYF
large,NA,TRBJ2-3,TRBV7-2,TGTGCCAGCAGCGCTACTAATACGCAGTATTTT,CASSATNTQYF
NA,TRBD1,TRBJ2-6,TRBV10-3,TGTGCCATCAACCCGGACAGGGTCGGGGCCAACGTCCTGACTTTC,CAINPDRVGANVLTF
large,TRBD1,TRBJ1-2,TRBV6-5,TGTGCCAGCAGTTCCCAACCGCAGGGGGCGGACTATGGCTACACCTTC,CASSSQPQGADYGYTF
few,TRBD2,TRBJ2-5,TRBV5-4,TGTGCCAGCAGACCCAGCGGGAGGGCCTCAGAGACCCAGTACTTC,CASRPSGRASETQYF
few,NA,TRBJ1-5,TRBV30,TGTGCCCGGGGTGTGGGGGGCGGTCAGCCCCAGCATTTT,CARGVGGGQPQHF
NA,NA,TRBJ1-5,TRBV4-1,TGCGCCAGCAGCCAAGGGCAGTCCGGGGGTCAGCCCCAGCATTTT,CASSQGQSGGQPQHF
NA,NA,TRBJ1-1,TRBV6-6,TGTGCCAGCAGACCAGTGCTCACTGAAGCTTTCTTT,CASRPVLTEAFF
NA,TRBD1,TRBJ1-2,TRBV10-3,TGTGCCATCAGCGTACAGGGGGAAGGTGGCTACACCTTC,CAISVQGEGGYTF
large,NA,TRBJ1-3,TRBV15,TGTGCCACCAGCAGAGACCGGGGCTCTGGAAACACCATATATTTT,CATSRDRGSGNTIYF
few,NA,TRBJ2-3,TRBV7-3,TGTGCCAGCAGCGGACCGGAGGCAGATACGCAGTATTTT,CASSGPEADTQYF
NA,NA,TRBJ1-1,TRBV10-3,TGTGCCATCAGTGATTTCCGAGGACCTATGAACACTGAAGCTTTCTTT,CAISDFRGPMNTEAFF
few,TRBD1,TRBJ1-5,TRBV10-3,TGTGCCATCAGTTGGGACAGGAATCAGCCCCAGCATTTT,CAISWDRNQPQHF
few,NA,TRBJ2-7,TRBV6-1,TGTGCCAGCAGTCGGGACGCCCCCTACGAGCAGTACTTC,CASSRDAPYEQYF
once,TRBD2,TRBJ2-1,TRBV27,TGTGCCAGCAGCCGAGGGTGGCTAGCGGGAATTCACAATGAGCAGTTCTTC,CASSRGWLAGIHNEQFF
NA,NA,TRBJ2-7,TRBV20-1,TGCAGTGCTAGAGACAGGGCCACCCTTCTTGGCGAGCAGTACTTC,CSARDRATLLGEQYF
hyperexpanded,NA,TRBJ1-1,TRBV5-1,TGCGCCAGCAGCTTGGCAGGCCTTATGAACACTGAAGCTTTCTTT,CASSLAGLMNTEAFF
few,NA,TRBJ1-1,TRBV11-3,TGTGCCAGCAGCTTAGGAGGGTTGAACACTGAAGCTTTCTTT,CASSLGGLNTEAFF
NA,NA,TRBJ1-5,TRBV4-3,TGCGCCAGCAGCCAAGAGACAGGCAATCAGCCCCAGCATTTT,CASSQETGNQPQHF
NA,NA,TRBJ1-1,TRBV28,TGTGCCAGCAGTCTGACTGGGACTTGGGGCACTGAAGCTTTCTTT,CASSLTGTWGTEAFF
NA,NA,TRBJ2-3,TRBV7-9,TGTGCCAGCAGCCCCAGGGGTCCAGATACGCAGTATTTT,CASSPRGPDTQYF
NA,TRBD2,TRBJ2-3,TRBV24-1,TGTGCCACCAGTGATAGCGGGAGTGCAGATACGCAGTATTTT,CATSDSGSADTQYF
NA,NA,TRBJ2-1,TRBV6-5,TGTGCCAGCAGTTACAGCAATGAGCAGTTCTTC,CASSYSNEQFF
few,TRBD2,TRBJ2-1,TRBV2,TGTGCCAGCATCCCGGGACTAGCAGCTGACGGAATGCAGTTCTTC,CASIPGLAADGMQFF
NA,NA,TRBJ1-2,TRBV12-5,TGTGCTAGTGGTTTGGATGGGGGGGCCTATGGCTACACCTTC,CASGLDGGAYGYTF